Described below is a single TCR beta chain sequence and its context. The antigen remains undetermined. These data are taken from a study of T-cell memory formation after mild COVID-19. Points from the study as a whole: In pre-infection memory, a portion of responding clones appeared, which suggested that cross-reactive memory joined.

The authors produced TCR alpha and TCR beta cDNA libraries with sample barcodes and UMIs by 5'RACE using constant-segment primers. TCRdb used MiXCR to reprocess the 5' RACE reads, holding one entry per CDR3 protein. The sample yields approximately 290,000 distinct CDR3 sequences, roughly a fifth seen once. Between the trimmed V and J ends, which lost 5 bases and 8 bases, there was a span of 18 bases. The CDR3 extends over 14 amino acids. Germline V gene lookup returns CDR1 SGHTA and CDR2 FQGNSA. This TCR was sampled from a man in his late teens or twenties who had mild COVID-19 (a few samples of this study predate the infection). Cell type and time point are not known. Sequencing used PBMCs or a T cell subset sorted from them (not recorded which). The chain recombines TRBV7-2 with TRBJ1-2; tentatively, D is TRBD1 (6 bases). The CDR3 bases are TGTGCCAGCAGCGCAGGAGGAGGGGGGTGGGGCTACACCTTC. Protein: CASSAGGGGWGYTF.